The present T cell receptor beta chain was sequenced within a study of T cells in Graves' hyperthyroidism and ophthalmopathy. There are 15 residues in the CDR3. In germline, CDR1 is MGHDK, CDR2 SYGVNS. Trimming removed 10 bases at V and 2 bases at J, with 15 bases between. This clonotype was counted many times. TCR beta CDR3 region amplification was performed from RNA transcripts. The HTBI set primed first-round TCR CDR3 RT-PCR. Using its own MiXCR run on the multiplex PCR reads, TCRdb lists one record per CDR3 protein. Among about 660,000 distinct CDR3 sequences listed, just under 45% were seen once. The rearrangement joins TRBV25-1 to TRBJ1-6; a weak D match, TRBD1 (5 bases). This TCR was sampled from an adult man with Graves' disease, either hyperthyroidism or ophthalmopathy (not recorded which). The sample taken for sequencing was peripheral blood or thyroid tissue (not recorded which). CDR3 residues: CAKGPRGPYNSPLHF. The CDR3 bases are TGTGCCAAGGGACCGCGTGGCCCCTATAATTCACCCCTCCACTTT.